This T cell receptor (beta chain) was captured in a study of CD4 T cells in relation to SARS-CoV-2 and coronaviruses (dated by TCRdb to the early 2020s). Context from the whole study: In the ViraFEST assay, PBMCs were grown with antigen for approximately 9 days, and TCR beta CDR3s were then sequenced to identify antigen-specific clonal expansions. An HIV-1 Nef peptide pool or a culture without peptide was used as the negative reference condition. Shared crossreactive spike epitopes were mapped to their HLA restriction using patient-derived lymphoblastoid cell lines. At the level of individual TCR clonotypes, the study evaluated whether memory CD4+ T cells crossreact between the spike proteins of SARS-CoV-2 and those of common cold coronaviruses. The Adaptive Biotechnologies TCR-sequencing kit was used to sequence samples from a few pre-COVID donors and the naive versus memory experiments, while other data came from Illumina-based sequencing. For other donors in the study, expansion assays were sequenced with a different, Illumina-based TCR-beta assay. Beyond this particular receptor, the publication reports: Crossreactive clones showed significantly weaker SARS-CoV-2-driven expansion than monoreactive clones, consistent with antigenic imprinting. Crossreactivity analysis was centred on spike protein, so crossreactivity against other viral proteins was not assessed. The study was limited by small numbers of patients and tested TCRs. Because no donor provided both pre-pandemic and post-infection samples, tracing the source of pre-existing responses was limited. In around two thirds of donors, memory CD4+ clonotypes turned up that crossrecognized SARS-CoV-2 and at least one common cold coronavirus spike.

Receptor libraries were prepared by the immunoSEQ multiplex PCR assay. On the authors' methods: During preprocessing, nonproductive sequences were discarded, as were any CDR3s that did not begin with C, did not end with F or W, or were shorter than 7 amino acids. Antigen-specific clonotypes were called with the MANAFEST web app on the basis of expansion relative to the reference and to other culture wells. To be counted as positive, a clone had to show significant expansion compared with the reference culture, at an FDR below 0.05, in 2 of 3 replicate wells. To be called positive, a clone also had to show significant expansion compared with every other tandem well and an odds ratio greater than 5. Pairwise Levenshtein distance, computed with the stringdist R package after three terminal residues were trimmed from each end, was used as the measure of CDR3 homology. In its TCRdb copy, this immuneACCESS table keeps in-frame sequences only and misses some clones. Where compared with another copy, unresolved V genes explain less than half of these, and the others have no known cause. The V and J calls and clone size were taken over from that table, and D and trimming were inferred from the DNA. The sample table contains 31,000 or so clones; only one count was recorded for 60% to 80% of them. Around 12% of the sample is held by the ten biggest clonotypes.

A note on this clone: Its antigen remains unidentified. Per-base qualities were not stored, and no clone one base away is much larger.

The CDR3 numbers 11 residues from cysteine through phenylalanine. Only CDR3 DNA remains: 33 bases, in frame from the first base. Looking up the germline V gene (reference sequence) yields CDR1 SGHKS and CDR2 YYEKEE. Cut back by 5 bases and 3 bases, the V and J ends lie 6 bases apart. CD4+ T cells from unexposed donors were collected before the COVID-19 pandemic (2011-2018). The EasySep CD4+ T cell isolation kit was used to isolate CD4+ T cells once the cultures had run for roughly 10 days. As cell number allowed, CD4+ T cells from unexposed donors were tested for reactivity to SARS-CoV-2 S and N and to four common cold coronavirus spike pools. Each well received about 1.9 million PBMCs, cultured in IMDM supplemented with around 5% human AB serum and about 9.2 IU/ml IL-2. Half of the culture medium was replaced with fresh IL-2-containing medium on days 3 and 7. In general, every peptide culture condition was set up in three replicate wells. Leukapheresis product for the unexposed donors was bought commercially. Ficoll-Paque PLUS gradient centrifugation was used to isolate PBMCs from either whole blood or leukapheresis product. PBMCs were either cryopreserved at -140°C or used fresh in the expansion assay. The QIAamp Micro DNA Kit was used to extract genomic DNA from the CD4+ T cells.

The sequence joins TRBV5-5 to TRBJ2-7; the D gene cannot be named for sure. The source is a human donor in good health. Source material: CD4+ T cells from PBMCs, cultured in vitro. The encoded CDR3 is CASSSHYEQYF. The bases read TGTGCCAGCAGTTCCCACTACGAGCAGTACTTC.